The 13 T cell receptor beta chains below all came from one sample that was sequenced in a study of neurological immune-mediated disorders. TCRdb ran MiXCR on the 5' RACE reads and lists one entry per CDR3 protein. The sample includes roughly 56,000 distinct CDR3 sequences, 11% seen only once; the top ten take over 1.5%. Sample: PBMCs. The receptors originated from a man in his fifties or sixties in good health.

This clonotype was counted many times. This chain connects TRBV6-2 or TRBV6-3 to TRBJ1-5, with D tentatively TRBD1 (5 bases). The V and J ends lost 5 bases and 3 bases respectively, with 14 bases between them. Looked up from germline, CDR1 is MNHEY and CDR2 is SVGEGT. This CDR3 has 15 amino acids. The CDR3 spells CASSPPGLNNQPQHF. In nucleotides, the CDR3 is TGTGCCAGCAGTCCACCGGGACTAAACAATCAGCCCCAGCATTTT.

Ten or more counts support this clonotype. The V call is TRBV7-3, the J call TRBJ1-1; D is unresolved. This CDR3 is built from 13 residues. Between the trimmed V and J ends, which lost 3 bases and 0 bases, there was a span of 5 bases. The V gene's germline CDR1 is SGHTA and CDR2 FQGTGA. The CDR3 sequence is CASSFGLNTEAFF. As DNA, the CDR3 is TGTGCCAGCAGCTTTGGGTTGAACACTGAAGCTTTCTTT. The full variable domain, with the rest looked up from reference TRBV7-3 and TRBJ1-1, is GAGVSQTPSNKVTEKGKYVELRCDPISGHTALYWYRQSLGQGPEFLIYFQGTGAADDSGLPNDRFFAVRPEGSVSTLKIQRTERGDSAVYLCASSFGLNTEAFFGQGTRLTVV.

On this clonotype: Given a much more abundant clone one base away, this may be a read error. V usage is TRBV28 and J usage is TRBJ2-1; TRBD1 aligns across 8 bases. The ends lost 5 bases at V and 9 bases at J; junction bases unmatched: 3. Germline lookup yields CDR1 MDHEN and CDR2 SYDVKM. This CDR3 contains 12 residues. The DNA of the CDR3 is TGTGCCAGCAGTACACAGGGGGGTGAGCAGTTCTTC. Encoded protein: CASSTQGGEQFF.

This clonotype has ten or more counts. The gene calls are TRBV5-1 and TRBJ1-4, with D perhaps matching TRBD1 (6 bases). In germline, CDR1 is SGHRS, CDR2 YFSETQ. Trimming removed 4 bases from V and 0 bases from J, with 7 bases in between. The CDR3 length is 14 residues. The CDR3 coding sequence is TGCGCCAGCAGCCCAGGGGCAACTAATGAAAAACTGTTTTTT. Translated: CASSPGATNEKLFF.

This clonotype appeared many times. The rearrangement links TRBV9 to TRBJ1-1; perhaps TRBD1 as D (5 bases). Trimming pared 4 bases from V and 1 base from J, leaving 11 bases between. Germline-derived CDR1 and CDR2 are SGDLS and YYNGEE. The CDR3 loop spans 14 amino acids. This CDR3 is CASSPWDRNTEAFF. CDR3 DNA sequence: TGTGCCAGCAGCCCCTGGGACCGGAACACTGAAGCTTTCTTT.

This clonotype came up many times. The chain combines TRBV5-6 with TRBJ1-3; D is perhaps TRBD1 (5 bases). Germline V gene data show CDR1 as SGHDT and CDR2 as YYEEEE. CDR3 size: 14 residues. The germline V and J ends were trimmed by 7 bases and 0 bases, with 11 bases remaining between them. The CDR3 DNA sequence: TGTGCCAGCCGCTCGGACATCTCTGGAAACACCATATATTTT. Protein sequence: CASRSDISGNTIYF.

The chain recombines TRBV5-1 with TRBJ2-7, with 10 nucleotides matching TRBD2. The germline V gene encodes CDR1 SGHRS and CDR2 YFSETQ. V was clipped by 1 base and J by 3 bases; unmatched bases: 10. The CDR3 totals 17 residues. CDR3 coding DNA: TGCGCCAGCAGCTTGACTAGCGGGGCCAGGGACATCTACGAGCAGTACTTC. Amino acid sequence: CASSLTSGARDIYEQYF.

This clonotype was seen repeatedly, ten times or more. The V gene is TRBV7-2, the J gene TRBJ1-6; D gene uncertain. The length of the CDR3 is 15 residues. Trimming removed 2 bases from V and 5 bases from J, with 10 bases in between. Germline V gene sequence: CDR1 SGHTA, CDR2 FQGNSA. The CDR3 loop reads CASSLRRTNNSPLHF. CDR3 bases: TGTGCCAGCAGCTTACGAAGGACCAATAATTCACCCCTCCACTTT.

There are many counts of this clonotype. This sequence joins TRBV12-3 or TRBV12-4 and TRBJ1-1; D gene uncertain. This CDR3 comprises 14 residues. V dropped 5 bases and J dropped 1 base, with 11 bases sitting between them. CDR3: CASSRIEGNTEAFF. CDR3 coding DNA: TGTGCCAGCAGTCGGATTGAGGGGAACACTGAAGCTTTCTTT.

Many counts were recorded for this clonotype. This sequence joins TRBV6-2 or TRBV6-3 and TRBJ2-7, with 7 bases identical to TRBD2. The CDR3 consists of 14 residues. V trimming: 4 bases; J trimming: 4 bases; junction bases outside the gene matches: 7. Germline V gene lookup returns CDR1 MNHEY and CDR2 SVGEGT. CDR3 protein: CASSWGGESYEQYF. The CDR3 DNA reads TGTGCCAGCAGTTGGGGGGGAGAATCGTACGAGCAGTACTTC.

This clonotype was found many times. The gene calls are TRBV7-2 and TRBJ1-6; D unclear. This CDR3 has 16 amino acids. The germline V gene has CDR1 SGHTA and CDR2 FQGNSA. V was clipped by 5 bases and J by 4 bases, with 15 bases between them. Here the CDR3 DNA reads TGTGCCAGCAGCCCGGAGATAGTAGGATATAATTCACCCCTCCACTTT. Encoded protein: CASSPEIVGYNSPLHF.

The V and J genes are TRBV12-3 or TRBV12-4 and TRBJ1-5; tentative D call: TRBD1 (5 bases). The CDR3 totals 16 residues. V shed 1 base and J shed 6 bases, with 16 bases lying between them. CDR3 sequence: CASSLGQGGVGQPQHF. The CDR3 DNA is TGTGCCAGCAGTTTAGGGCAGGGCGGGGTCGGTCAGCCCCAGCATTTT.

This clonotype was seen only a few times. A much larger clone lies one base from this, so it may be a read error. CDR3 in DNA: TGTGCCAGCAGCCGAGAGACTATCGGTCCCTACGAGCAGTACTTC. It yields the protein CASSRETIGPYEQYF. This chain connects TRBV4-2 to TRBJ2-7, with D possibly TRBD2 on 5 matching bases. The CDR3 is made up of 15 amino acids. Trimming shortened V by 4 bases and J by 2 bases, and 15 bases separated the two germline ends. From germline, CDR1 is LGHNA and CDR2 YNFKEQ.